One sample yielded the 22 T cell receptor beta chains listed below, sequenced in a study of cytomegalovirus exposure and HLA in healthy donors. Clones were sequenced by immunoSEQ multiplex PCR, and TCRdb holds only the in-frame ones, with some missing. The sample records 150,000 to 200,000 clones, 86% being singletons. What was sequenced was PBMCs. These receptor sequences come from a woman aged 18-29 years in good health and CMV-seronegative.

The chain has TRBV27 and TRBJ2-1; 10 nucleotides line up with TRBD2. Trimming removed 4 bases from V and 0 bases from J; junction bases left unmatched: 9. Germline CDR1 and CDR2: MNHEY and SMNVEV (reference sequence). This CDR3 has 18 amino acids. The CDR3 here is CASSSTTSGWSSYNEQFF. For the CDR3, the DNA is TGTGCCAGCAGTTCGACGACTAGCGGGTGGAGCTCCTACAATGAGCAGTTCTTC.

DNA of the CDR3: TGTGCTAGTGGTTTGGTACGAGTTAGCTCCTACGAGCAGTACTTC. Translating it yields CASGLVRVSSYEQYF. The rearrangement joins TRBV12-5 to TRBJ2-7; D not certain. V lost 0 bases to trimming and J lost 0 bases, with 9 bases between them. Germline values: CDR1 LGHNT, CDR2 FRNRAP. CDR3 length equals 15 residues.

This sequence joins TRBV6-5 and TRBJ2-7, with TRBD2 matching 11 bases. The germline V gene has CDR1 MNHEY and CDR2 SVGAGI. V shed 8 bases and J 2 bases; nucleotides not matched to a gene: 2. The CDR3 totals 13 residues. Written as DNA, the CDR3 is TGTGCCAGCCGACTAGCGGGACCCTACGAGCAGTACTTC. Protein sequence: CASRLAGPYEQYF.

This sequence joins TRBV11-2 and TRBJ2-5; 10 bases map to TRBD2. CDR3 size: 15 residues. J was trimmed by 4 bases and V by 2 bases; bases with no gene match: 4. The germline gives CDR1 SGHAT, CDR2 FQNNGV. The CDR3 DNA follows: TGTGCCAGCAGCTTATTACTAGCGGGGCCAGAGACCCAGTACTTC. Residues: CASSLLLAGPETQYF.

This chain links TRBV5-4 with TRBJ2-1; 10 bases agree with TRBD2. The V segment lost 4 bases and the J segment 7 bases; nucleotides outside the gene matches: 8. The CDR3 is 15 residues long. Germline V lookup: CDR1 SGHNT, CDR2 YYREEE (reference sequence). CDR3 amino acids: CASSQAGGPGNEQFF. The CDR3 coding sequence is TGTGCCAGCAGCCAAGCGGGGGGGCCGGGGAATGAGCAGTTCTTC.

The gene calls are TRBV27 and TRBJ1-1, with D possibly being TRBD1 (6 bases). V was pared by 3 bases and J by 3 bases, with 14 bases between. CDR3 length: 15 amino acids. Germline-derived CDR1 and CDR2 are MNHEY and SMNVEV (reference sequence). CDR3 sequence: CASSLRGGSDTEAFF. The CDR3 region has the DNA TGTGCCAGCAGTTTGAGGGGGGGGAGCGACACTGAAGCTTTCTTT.

The chain combines TRBV9 with TRBJ2-7; a weak D match, TRBD2 (5 bases). Germline V gene data show CDR1 as SGDLS and CDR2 as YYNGEE. There are 14 residues in the CDR3. Deletions cut 0 bases from V and 0 bases from J, with 7 bases between. The chain's CDR3 is CASSVGTPSYEQYF. Written as DNA, the CDR3 is TGTGCCAGCAGCGTAGGGACTCCCTCCTACGAGCAGTACTTC.

CDR3 protein: CAWTQGTQETQYF. The CDR3 region has the DNA TGTGCCTGGACACAGGGGACACAAGAGACCCAGTACTTC. The rearrangement uses TRBV30 and TRBJ2-5; 7 nucleotides match TRBD1. CDR1 is GTSNPN, CDR2 SVGIG, per germline (reference sequence). Trimming at V came to 4 bases and at J to 2 bases, leaving 4 bases not matched to a gene. CDR3 size: 13 residues.

This sequence joins TRBV2 and TRBJ2-7; 11 bases are a match to TRBD1. The V gene's germline CDR1 is SNHLY and CDR2 FYNNEI. V dropped 6 bases and J dropped 2; count of bases not matched to a gene: 9. This CDR3 has 16 amino acids. The CDR3: CASRFPRDRGTYEQYF. The CDR3 DNA sequence: TGTGCCAGCAGATTCCCTCGGGACAGGGGGACCTACGAGCAGTACTTC.

J is TRBJ2-1 and V is TRBV5-4; 13 bases align to TRBD2. Germline loops: CDR1 SGHNT, CDR2 YYREEE (reference sequence). The CDR3 is 15 residues long. The J segment lost 10 bases and the V segment lost 4 bases, leaving 8 bases of the junction unmatched. The DNA for the CDR3 is TGTGCCAGCAGCCCCACTAGCGGGGGGGCCGGCGAGCAGTTCTTC. It encodes CASSPTSGGAGEQFF.

V and J are TRBV11-2 and TRBJ1-1; 9 bases line up with TRBD1. The junction had 3 bases not matched to a gene; V was cut back by 3 bases and J by 4 bases. The CDR3 extends over 14 amino acids. The germline V gene encodes CDR1 SGHAT and CDR2 FQNNGV. CDR3 in DNA: TGTGCCAGCAGCTTGGGACAGGGTAGCACTGAAGCTTTCTTT. The encoded protein is CASSLGQGSTEAFF.

The chain couples TRBV30 to TRBJ2-5; TRBD2 agrees at 12 bases. CDR3 length equals 16 residues. V shed 1 base, J shed 4 bases, and the junction held 7 bases outside the gene matches. CDR1 and CDR2 from the germline V gene are GTSNPN and SVGIG (reference sequence). The DNA of the CDR3 is TGTGCCTGGAGTGAGACCGGACTAGCGGGGTTAGAGACCCAGTACTTC. It codes for CAWSETGLAGLETQYF.

The chain uses TRBV7-2 and TRBJ2-5; the match to TRBD2 covers 8 bases. The V segment lost 2 bases and the J segment 2 bases; nucleotides outside the gene matches: 1. The CDR3 has 14 amino acids. Germline CDR1 SGHTA, CDR2 FQGNSA. The CDR3 DNA sequence: TGTGCCAGCAGCTTAACTAGCGGTCAAGAGACCCAGTACTTC. Translation gives CASSLTSGQETQYF.

The V and J genes are TRBV18 and TRBJ2-7, with no clear D. Germline assignment: CDR1 KGHSH and CDR2 LQKENI. The V end lost 6 bases, the J end lost 4 bases, and 10 bases lay between the germline ends. The CDR3 is 12 amino acids. CDR3 sequence: CASSPNAYEQYF. The CDR3 coding sequence is TGTGCCAGCTCTCCCAACGCGTACGAGCAGTACTTC.

This clone is medium-sized within its sample. The rearrangement joins TRBV6-1 to TRBJ2-2, with a possible D match to TRBD1 (6 bases). The germline V gene has CDR1 MNHNS and CDR2 SASEGT. This CDR3 has 14 residues. Trimming took off 4 bases at V and 3 bases at J, with 9 bases between the two ends. CDR3 bases: TGTGCCAGCAGTGGGACAGTGGACACCGGGGAGCTGTTTTTT. It translates to CASSGTVDTGELFF.

This CDR3 is CASRLARSSYEQYF. The CDR3, as DNA: TGTGCCAGCAGACTAGCACGTTCGTCCTACGAGCAGTACTTC. The chain carries TRBV6-5 and TRBJ2-7; D is perhaps TRBD2 (6 bases). Germline values: CDR1 MNHEY, CDR2 SVGAGI. The CDR3 spans 14 residues. With 6 bases removed from V and 1 base from J, the gap between germline ends came to 13 bases.

Concerning this clone itself: Being one base from a much bigger clone, this may be a read error. The same CDR3 can be traced to other DNA sequences in this sample. The rearrangement uses TRBV19 and TRBJ2-7, with D unclear. The CDR3 has 14 residues. Trimming removed 1 base from V and 0 bases from J, with 7 bases in between. In germline, CDR1 is LNHDA, CDR2 SQIVND (reference sequence). This CDR3 reads CASSIVGSSYEQYF. In DNA, the CDR3 is TGTGCCAGTAGTATAGTGGGCAGCTCCTACGAGCAGTACTTC.

The rearrangement links TRBV11-1 to TRBJ1-1; D unresolved. Germline lookup yields CDR1 SGHAT and CDR2 FQDESV (reference sequence). The V end lost 8 bases, the J end lost 1 base, and 23 bases lay between the germline ends. The CDR3 runs to 17 residues. The CDR3 sequence is CASEIGRTPGWNTEAFF. In DNA, the CDR3 is TGTGCCAGCGAAATCGGGAGGACGCCTGGGTGGAACACTGAAGCTTTCTTT.

Concerning this clone: The junction shows a germline mismatch at one end, possibly a read error. The chain links TRBV4-1 to TRBJ1-1; tentative D call: TRBD1 (6 bases). Germline V gene data show CDR1 as MGHRA and CDR2 as YSYEKL. The CDR3 is made up of 16 amino acids. The CDR3 spells CATSNLNWGRNTEAFF. CDR3 nucleotides: TGCGCCACCAGCAACTTGAACTGGGGGCGTAACACTGAAGCTTTCTTT.

This chain joins TRBV27 and TRBJ2-1; 10 nucleotides agree with TRBD2. Unmatched junction bases numbered 4, after V lost 5 bases and J lost 3 bases. This CDR3 is 15 amino acids long. Germline V gene data show CDR1 as MNHEY and CDR2 as SMNVEV (reference sequence). The CDR3 bases are TGTGCCAGCAGTGTCCTAGCGGGGGACTACAATGAGCAGTTCTTC. Protein: CASSVLAGDYNEQFF.

This clone was observed a handful of times. The rearrangement uses TRBV6-1 and TRBJ1-5, with D unclear. The CDR3 is 16 amino acids. Trimming took off 2 bases at V and 7 bases at J, with 18 bases between the two ends. Germline CDR1 MNHNS, CDR2 SASEGT. The CDR3 region has the DNA TGTGCCAGCAGTGAAAATGACGGAAAGGGAGGACAGCCCCAGCATTTT. Translating it yields CASSENDGKGGQPQHF.

This chain links TRBV2 with TRBJ1-5; the D gene is possibly TRBD1 (6 bases). The V gene lost 7 bases and the J gene lost 2 bases, with 15 bases spanning the gap. The length of the CDR3 is 15 residues. Germline CDR1 is SNHLY and CDR2 is FYNNEI. The CDR3 reads CASILQAGGNQPQHF. Here the CDR3 DNA reads TGTGCCAGCATCCTTCAGGCAGGGGGCAATCAGCCCCAGCATTTT.